This passage covers 3 T cell receptor beta chains from one sample sequenced in a study of blood T cell repertoires in COVID-19. Sequencing was performed with immunoSEQ multiplex PCR; in TCRdb, only in-frame clones are kept and a portion is missing. In the table there are 100,000 to 150,000 clones, about 90% of which are singletons. The material sequenced was peripheral blood. All receptors derive from a man aged 45 to 65 with COVID-19, enrolled during active disease.

This chain uses TRBV9 with TRBJ1-3; D remains ambiguous. The CDR3 spans 15 residues. The germline gives CDR1 SGDLS, CDR2 YYNGEE. V was pared by 0 bases and J by 0 bases, with 7 bases between. The CDR3 sequence is CASSVVPHSGNTIYF. DNA for the CDR3: TGTGCCAGCAGCGTAGTTCCCCACTCTGGAAACACCATATATTTT.

The chain employs TRBV12-3 or TRBV12-4 and TRBJ2-6; D not resolved. V lost 9 bases, J lost 3 bases, and 6 bases lay in between. CDR3 length equals 12 residues. The chain's CDR3 is CASFFGANVLTF. The CDR3 nucleotides read TGTGCCAGTTTCTTTGGGGCCAACGTCCTGACTTTC.

The V and J genes are TRBV5-6 and TRBJ1-1; D is uncertain. The V and J ends lost 4 bases and 3 bases respectively, with 16 bases between them. The CDR3 length is 15 residues. Germline V gene sequence: CDR1 SGHDT, CDR2 YYEEEE. The CDR3 spells CASSPAVGVYTEAFF. For the CDR3, the DNA is TGTGCCAGCAGCCCAGCCGTCGGGGTGTACACTGAAGCTTTCTTT.